The 9 T cell receptor beta chains below come from one sample, sequenced in a study of T cell responses to AZD1222 COVID-19 vaccine listed by TCRdb under 2021. Libraries were made using the immunoSEQ multiplex PCR assay. The table was pulled from immuneACCESS by TCRdb, which kept in-frame rearrangements only. Such tables lose some clones; where checked, under half of the loss comes from unresolved V genes, and the rest has no known cause. The sample includes about 110,000 clones, with about 86% observed a single time. The ten largest clones represent less than 3.5% of the sample. According to the study, the label for this sample's time point signals: baseline before first vaccination. This specimen was peripheral blood, taken on day 0 of AZD1222 vaccination. These receptors originate from an adult in good health.

This chain uses TRBV19 with TRBJ2-7; 7 bases agree with TRBD1. Germline V lookup: CDR1 LNHDA, CDR2 SQIVND (reference sequence). CDR3 size: 13 residues. V lost 2 bases to trimming and J lost 7 bases; unmatched junction nucleotides: 5. The CDR3 here is CASSIRGRGEQYF. Written as DNA, the CDR3 is TGTGCCAGTAGTATAAGGGGGCGAGGGGAGCAGTACTTC.

The chain employs TRBV5-1 and TRBJ2-7; D possibly corresponds to TRBD2 (5 bases). The CDR3 has 15 residues. The germline V and J ends were trimmed by 3 bases and 2 bases, with 15 bases remaining between them. Per the germline V gene, CDR1 is SGHRS and CDR2 is YFSETQ. In DNA form, the CDR3 reads TGCGCCAGCAGCTCGGACGGAGGACCTCCCTACGAGCAGTACTTC. Translated, it gives CASSSDGGPPYEQYF. Full variable domain (outside the CDR3, taken from reference TRBV5-1 and TRBJ2-7): KAGVTQTPRYLIKTRGQQVTLSCSPISGHRSVSWYQQTPGQGLQFLFEYFSETQRNKGNFPGRFSGRQFSNSRSEMNVSTLELGDSALYLCASSSDGGPPYEQYFGPGTRLTVT.

The chain joins TRBV7-9 to TRBJ1-4; D is undetermined. The length of the CDR3 is 13 residues. Per germline, CDR1 SEHNR and CDR2 FQNEAQ (reference sequence). Trimming took off 11 bases at V and 6 bases at J, with 16 bases between the two ends. The CDR3 is CALDQSSHEKLFF. The CDR3 DNA sequence: TGTGCCCTGGACCAATCAAGTCATGAAAAACTGTTTTTT.

Concerning this clone: One end of the junction does not line up with germline, which may come from a read error. The chain joins TRBV9 to TRBJ1-2; 7 nucleotides match TRBD1. CDR1 SGDLS and CDR2 YYNGEE come from the germline V gene. The CDR3 consists of 14 residues. CDR3 sequence (DNA): TGTGCCAGCAGCTTCGAGCCCCAGGGGGGTGGCCACACCTTC. Protein: CASSFEPQGGGHTF.

The V call is TRBV9, the J call TRBJ1-1; no firm D call. The CDR3 has 13 residues. The V end was cut by 1 base, the J end by 6 bases, with 10 bases between. The germline CDR1 and CDR2 sequences are SGDLS and YYNGEE. CDR3 residues: CASSVHTESEAFF. In DNA form, the CDR3 reads TGTGCCAGCAGCGTACACACTGAGTCTGAAGCTTTCTTT.

The V call is TRBV19, the J call TRBJ1-2; D not resolved. V gave up 1 base and J gave up 3 bases, with 9 bases separating them. This CDR3 is 14 amino acids long. Per germline, CDR1 LNHDA and CDR2 SQIVND (reference sequence). The CDR3 region is CASSIGAEDYGYTF. The CDR3 DNA reads as TGTGCCAGTAGTATAGGAGCTGAGGACTATGGCTACACCTTC.

The chain couples TRBV13 to TRBJ2-7, with TRBD1 matching 11 bases. CDR3 length: 21 amino acids. The junction had 20 bases not matched to a gene; V was cut back by 1 base and J by 3 bases. From germline, CDR1 is PRHDT and CDR2 FYEKMQ (reference sequence). The DNA for the CDR3 is TGTGCCAGCAGCTTAGAGCCCATCTTAGGGACAGGGGGGCCCTCTTACTACGAGCAGTACTTC. Its translation is CASSLEPILGTGGPSYYEQYF.

The rearrangement uses TRBV5-1 and TRBJ1-4; TRBD1 matches 7 bases. The CDR3 spans 14 residues. Per the germline V gene, CDR1 is SGHRS and CDR2 is YFSETQ. V lost 0 bases, J lost 7 bases, and 3 bases stayed unmatched. In DNA form, the CDR3 reads TGCGCCAGCAGCTTGGGGACAGGAGGTGAAAAACTGTTTTTT. Translation: CASSLGTGGEKLFF.

This chain uses TRBV19 with TRBJ1-5; weak D call: TRBD1 (5 bases). CDR3 length equals 15 residues. Germline CDR1 LNHDA, CDR2 SQIVND (reference sequence). The V end was cut by 3 bases, the J end by 3 bases, with 12 bases between. CDR3 nucleotides: TGTGCCAGTAGTATTCAGGGAGGGACCAATCAGCCCCAGCATTTT. Translating it yields CASSIQGGTNQPQHF.